This T cell receptor (beta chain) was identified in a study of glioma-infiltrating T cells after dendritic cell vaccination (dated by TCRdb to the mid-2010s). In terms of the full investigation: The cohort included some 15 glioblastoma patients drawn from Phase I and II dendritic cell vaccination trials, of whom 9 were newly diagnosed and 6 had recurrent disease. Autologous tumor lysate-pulsed dendritic cell vaccination was administered to the patients between about 2002 and 2013. The vaccine was prepared from monocyte-derived dendritic cells that were cultured for seven days with IL-4 and GM-CSF and then pulsed overnight with autologous tumor lysate. Each patient got three intradermal injections of the dendritic cell vaccine, spaced at biweekly intervals, in the arm below the axilla. In glioblastoma patients vaccinated with dendritic cells, deep sequencing of TCR beta CDR3 regions served to measure tumor-infiltrating lymphocyte content and to compare repertoires between tumor and blood. TCR sequencing metrics, including TIL content and tumor-blood repertoire overlap, were correlated with survival after dendritic cell vaccination.

As concerns this clone: Its recognized antigen is unknown. Per-nucleotide qualities are absent, and no much larger clonotype sits a single base away.

CDR1 and CDR2 were assigned from the germline V gene as SGHVS and FQNEAQ. Reading from cysteine to phenylalanine, the CDR3 counts 16 amino acids. Just CDR3 DNA is preserved here, 48 bases in frame from base 1. The germline ends are 16 bases apart after V is trimmed by 1 base and J by 6 bases. The research as a whole found: No direct relationship between TCR clonality and survival was found, suggesting a diverse polyclonal response may matter. The three-group TCR overlap response model was described as speculative and requiring prospective validation. The cohort was small and heterogeneous, few patients had complete blood and tumor sets, and even fewer had initial-recurrent tumor pairs. Higher estimated pretreatment TIL content predicted longer time to progression and overall survival after dendritic cell vaccination.

Patients were selected for having adequate residual fresh-frozen tumor tissue and more than two years of available survival data. Although molecular status otherwise differed among the glioblastoma patients, no patient had an isocitrate dehydrogenase mutation. PBMC were collected before vaccination, two weeks after the third vaccination, and at tumor progression when it occurred. The Qiagen DNeasy Blood extraction Kit was used to extract genomic DNA. TCRB CDR3 regions were amplified from approximately 2 ug genomic DNA, or all available DNA if less, using the immunoSEQ assay. The multiplex PCR employed 60 forward primers targeting TCR V beta segments and 13 reverse primers targeting J beta segments. To estimate the number of reads per starting template, synthetic control templates were added to each sample at limiting dilution. Sequencing produced 87 bp reads on the Illumina HiSeq System. The authors' analysis ran thus. PCR and sequencing errors were removed by a nearest neighbor algorithm that merged closely related sequences. TCR overlap was defined as the percentage of unique tumor TCR beta sequences that were also found in the peripheral blood of the same patient. Held by TCRdb, this immuneACCESS table contains in-frame sequences only and omits some clones. Under half of the omission traces to an unresolved V gene where checked; the cause of the rest is unknown. V and J calls plus clone size are reproduced from that table; the DNA served to infer D and trimming. The sample yields about 73,000 clones; about four fifths were counted once. Around 2.3% of the sample goes to the ten largest clones.

The sequencing used blood, collected before dendritic cell vaccination. This TCR was recovered from a human donor with glioblastoma. This receptor chain uses TRBV7-8 and TRBJ1-5; the best D guess is TRBD1, with 5 bases matching. The bases read TGTGCCAGCAGCTTAGGCGGACAAGGCTCGGCTCAGCCCCAGCATTTT. Translation gives CASSLGGQGSAQPQHF.